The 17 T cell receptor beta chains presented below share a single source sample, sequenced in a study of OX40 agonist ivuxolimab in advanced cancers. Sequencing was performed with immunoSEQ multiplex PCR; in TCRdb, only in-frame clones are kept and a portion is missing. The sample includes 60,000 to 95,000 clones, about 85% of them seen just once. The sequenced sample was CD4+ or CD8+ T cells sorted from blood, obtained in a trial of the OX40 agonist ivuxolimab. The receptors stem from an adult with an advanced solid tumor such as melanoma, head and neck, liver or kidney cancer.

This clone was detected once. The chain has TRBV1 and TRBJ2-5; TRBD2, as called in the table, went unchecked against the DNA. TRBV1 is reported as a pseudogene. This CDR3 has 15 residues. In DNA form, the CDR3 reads TGCACCAGCAGCTTTCTAGCGGGGGGGCCAGAGACCCAGTACTTC. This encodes CTSSFLAGGPETQYF.

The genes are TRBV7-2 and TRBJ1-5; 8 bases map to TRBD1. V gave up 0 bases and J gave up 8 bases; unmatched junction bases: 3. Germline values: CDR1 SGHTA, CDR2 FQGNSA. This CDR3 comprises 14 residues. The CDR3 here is CASSLATGAEPQHF. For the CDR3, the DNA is TGTGCCAGCAGCTTAGCGACAGGGGCTGAGCCCCAGCATTTT.

CDR3 sequence: CASSIHSAGRNQPQHF. The DNA for the CDR3 is TGTGCCAGTAGTATTCACTCAGCGGGGAGGAATCAGCCCCAGCATTTT. J is TRBJ1-5 and V is TRBV19; D not certain. The V gene's germline CDR1 is LNHDA and CDR2 SQIVND (reference sequence). The V end was cut by 3 bases, the J end by 4 bases, with 16 bases between. CDR3 size: 16 residues.

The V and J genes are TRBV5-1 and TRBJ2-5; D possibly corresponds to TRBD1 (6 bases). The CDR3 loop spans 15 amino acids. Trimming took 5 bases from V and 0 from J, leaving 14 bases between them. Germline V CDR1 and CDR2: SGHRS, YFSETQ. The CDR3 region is CASSRSEGDQETQYF. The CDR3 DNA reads TGCGCCAGCAGTAGGTCAGAGGGGGACCAAGAGACCCAGTACTTC.

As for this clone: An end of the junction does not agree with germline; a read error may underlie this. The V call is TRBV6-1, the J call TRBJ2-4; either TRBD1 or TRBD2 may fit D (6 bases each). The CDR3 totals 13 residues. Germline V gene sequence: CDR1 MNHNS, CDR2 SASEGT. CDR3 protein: CASSEESGAWGSF. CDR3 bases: TGTGCCAGCAGTGAAGAGTCGGGGGCTTGGGGGTCCTTC.

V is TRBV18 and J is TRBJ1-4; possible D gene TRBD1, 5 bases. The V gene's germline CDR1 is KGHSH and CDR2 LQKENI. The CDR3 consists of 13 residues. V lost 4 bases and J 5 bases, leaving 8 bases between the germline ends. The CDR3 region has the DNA TGTGCCAGCTCACAACGGGGGAATGAAAAACTGTTTTTT. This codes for CASSQRGNEKLFF.

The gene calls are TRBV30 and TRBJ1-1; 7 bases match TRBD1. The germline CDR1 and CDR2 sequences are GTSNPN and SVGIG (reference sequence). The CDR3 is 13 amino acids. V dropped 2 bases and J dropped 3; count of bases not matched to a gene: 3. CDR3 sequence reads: CAWSRGGDTEAFF. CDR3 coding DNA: TGTGCCTGGAGTCGAGGGGGCGACACTGAAGCTTTCTTT.

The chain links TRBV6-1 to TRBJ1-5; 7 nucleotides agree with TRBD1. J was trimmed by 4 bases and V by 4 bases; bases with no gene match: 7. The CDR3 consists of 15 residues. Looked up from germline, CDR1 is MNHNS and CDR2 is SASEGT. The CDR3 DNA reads TGTGCCAGCAGTGGCCCCGGGACAGCTAATCAGCCCCAGCATTTT. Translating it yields CASSGPGTANQPQHF.

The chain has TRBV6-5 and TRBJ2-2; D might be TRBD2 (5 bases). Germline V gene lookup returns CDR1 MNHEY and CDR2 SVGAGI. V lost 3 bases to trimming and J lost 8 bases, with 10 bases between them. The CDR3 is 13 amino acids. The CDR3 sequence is CASSYVGRGELFF. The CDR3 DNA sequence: TGTGCCAGCAGTTATGTGGGGAGAGGGGAGCTGTTTTTT.

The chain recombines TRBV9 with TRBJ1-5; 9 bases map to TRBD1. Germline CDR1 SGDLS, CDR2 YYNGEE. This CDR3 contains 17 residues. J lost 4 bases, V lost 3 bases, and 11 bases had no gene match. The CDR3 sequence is CASSEAQGDRVNQPQHF. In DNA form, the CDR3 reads TGTGCCAGCAGCGAGGCCCAGGGGGACAGGGTGAATCAGCCCCAGCATTTT.

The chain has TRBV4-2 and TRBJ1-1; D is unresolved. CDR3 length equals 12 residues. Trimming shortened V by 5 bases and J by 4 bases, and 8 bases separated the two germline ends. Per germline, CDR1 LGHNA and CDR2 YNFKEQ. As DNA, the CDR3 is TGTGCCAGCAGCTTGGTAGGCACTGAAGCTTTCTTT. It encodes CASSLVGTEAFF.

CDR3 sequence: CASSQAAGKNTEAFF. CDR3 coding DNA: TGTGCCAGCAGCCAAGCGGCAGGGAAGAACACTGAAGCTTTCTTT. The chain carries TRBV13 and TRBJ1-1; D might be TRBD1 (5 bases). The V gene's germline CDR1 is PRHDT and CDR2 FYEKMQ (reference sequence). The CDR3 is 15 amino acids. Trimming shortened V by 5 bases and J by 1 base, and 14 bases separated the two germline ends.

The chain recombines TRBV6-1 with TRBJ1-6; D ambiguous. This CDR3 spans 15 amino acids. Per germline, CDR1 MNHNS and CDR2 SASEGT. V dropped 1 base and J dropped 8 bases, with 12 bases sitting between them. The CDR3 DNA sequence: TGTGCCAGCAGTGAAGTTGTAGGGCGATATTCACCCCTCCACTTT. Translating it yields CASSEVVGRYSPLHF.

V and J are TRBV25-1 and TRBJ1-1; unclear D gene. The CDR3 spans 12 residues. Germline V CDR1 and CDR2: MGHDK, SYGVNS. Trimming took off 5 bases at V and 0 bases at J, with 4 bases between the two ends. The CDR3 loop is CASSTVNTEAFF. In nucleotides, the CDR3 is TGTGCCAGCAGTACCGTGAACACTGAAGCTTTCTTT.

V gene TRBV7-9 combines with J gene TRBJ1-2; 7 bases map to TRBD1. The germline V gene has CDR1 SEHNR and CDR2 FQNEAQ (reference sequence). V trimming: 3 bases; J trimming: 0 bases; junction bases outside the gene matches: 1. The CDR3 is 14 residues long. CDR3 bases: TGTGCCAGCAGCTTTGGACAGGCTAACTATGGCTACACCTTC. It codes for CASSFGQANYGYTF.

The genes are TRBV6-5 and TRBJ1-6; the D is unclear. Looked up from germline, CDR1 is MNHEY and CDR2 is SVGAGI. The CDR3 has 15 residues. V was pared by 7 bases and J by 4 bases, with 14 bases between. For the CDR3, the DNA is TGTGCCAGCACCCCAAAGAGCGGATATAATTCACCCCTCCACTTT. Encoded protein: CASTPKSGYNSPLHF.

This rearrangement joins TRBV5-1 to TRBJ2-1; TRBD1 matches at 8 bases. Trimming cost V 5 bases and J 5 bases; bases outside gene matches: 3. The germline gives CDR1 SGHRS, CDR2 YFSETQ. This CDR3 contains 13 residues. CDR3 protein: CASRLTGDNEQFF. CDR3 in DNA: TGCGCCAGCAGGTTGACAGGGGACAATGAGCAGTTCTTC.